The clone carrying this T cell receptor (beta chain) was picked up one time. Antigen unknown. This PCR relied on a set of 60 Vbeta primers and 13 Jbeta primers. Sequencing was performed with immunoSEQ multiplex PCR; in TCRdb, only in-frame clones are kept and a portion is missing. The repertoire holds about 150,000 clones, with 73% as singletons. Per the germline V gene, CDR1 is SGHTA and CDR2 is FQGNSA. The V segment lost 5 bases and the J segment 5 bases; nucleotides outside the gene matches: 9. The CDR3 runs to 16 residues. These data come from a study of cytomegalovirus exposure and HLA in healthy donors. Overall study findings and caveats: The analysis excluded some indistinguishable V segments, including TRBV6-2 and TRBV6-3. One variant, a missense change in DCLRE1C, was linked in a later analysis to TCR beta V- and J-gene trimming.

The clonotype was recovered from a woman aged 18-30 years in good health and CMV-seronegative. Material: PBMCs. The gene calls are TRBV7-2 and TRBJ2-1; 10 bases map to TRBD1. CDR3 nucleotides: TGTGCCAGCAGCGGAGCCCGGGACAGGGGTAACAATGAGCAGTTCTTC. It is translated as CASSGARDRGNNEQFF.